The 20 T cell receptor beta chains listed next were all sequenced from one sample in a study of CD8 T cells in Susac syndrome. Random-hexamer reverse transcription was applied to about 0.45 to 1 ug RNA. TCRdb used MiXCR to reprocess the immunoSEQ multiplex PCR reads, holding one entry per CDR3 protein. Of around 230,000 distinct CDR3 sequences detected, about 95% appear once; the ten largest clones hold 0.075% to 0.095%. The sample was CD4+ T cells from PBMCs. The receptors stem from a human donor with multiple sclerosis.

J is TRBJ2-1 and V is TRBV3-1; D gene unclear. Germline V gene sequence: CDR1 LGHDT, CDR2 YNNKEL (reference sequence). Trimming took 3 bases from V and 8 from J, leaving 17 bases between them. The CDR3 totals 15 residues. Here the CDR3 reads CASSHARVLGDEQFF. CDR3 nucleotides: TGTGCCAGCAGCCACGCGCGAGTCTTAGGTGATGAGCAGTTCTTC.

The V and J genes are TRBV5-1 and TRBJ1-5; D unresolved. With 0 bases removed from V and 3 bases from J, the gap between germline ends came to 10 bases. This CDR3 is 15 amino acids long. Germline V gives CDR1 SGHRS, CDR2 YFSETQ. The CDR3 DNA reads TGCGCCAGCAGCTTGGATGGGGATCCCAATCAGCCCCAGCATTTT. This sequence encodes CASSLDGDPNQPQHF. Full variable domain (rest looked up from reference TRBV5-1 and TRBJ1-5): KAGVTQTPRYLIKTRGQQVTLSCSPISGHRSVSWYQQTPGQGLQFLFEYFSETQRNKGNFPGRFSGRQFSNSRSEMNVSTLELGDSALYLCASSLDGDPNQPQHFGDGTRLSIL.

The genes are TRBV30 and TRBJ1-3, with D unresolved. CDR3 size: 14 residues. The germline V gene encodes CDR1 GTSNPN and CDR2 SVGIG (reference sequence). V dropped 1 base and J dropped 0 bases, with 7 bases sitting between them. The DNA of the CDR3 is TGTGCCTGGAGTGACGGGAGCTCTGGAAACACCATATATTTT. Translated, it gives CAWSDGSSGNTIYF.

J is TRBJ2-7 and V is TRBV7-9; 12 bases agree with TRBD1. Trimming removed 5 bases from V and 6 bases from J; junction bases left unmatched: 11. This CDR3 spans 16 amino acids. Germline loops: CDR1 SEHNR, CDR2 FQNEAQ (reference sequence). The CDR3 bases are TGTGCCAGCAGCCCCTCGGGACAGGGGGCTGCCTCCGAGCAGTACTTC. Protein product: CASSPSGQGAASEQYF.

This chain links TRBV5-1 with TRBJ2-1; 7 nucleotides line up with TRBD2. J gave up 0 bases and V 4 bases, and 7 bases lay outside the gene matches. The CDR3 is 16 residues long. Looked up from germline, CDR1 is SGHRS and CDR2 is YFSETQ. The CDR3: CASSPGTIRSYNEQFF. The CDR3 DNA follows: TGCGCCAGCAGCCCAGGGACTATACGCTCCTACAATGAGCAGTTCTTC.

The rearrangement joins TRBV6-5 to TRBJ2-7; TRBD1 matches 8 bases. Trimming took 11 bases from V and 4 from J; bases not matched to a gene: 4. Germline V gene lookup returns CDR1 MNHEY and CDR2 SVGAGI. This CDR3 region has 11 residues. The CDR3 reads CASQGAYEQYF. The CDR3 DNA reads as TGTGCCTCCCAGGGGGCTTACGAGCAGTACTTC.

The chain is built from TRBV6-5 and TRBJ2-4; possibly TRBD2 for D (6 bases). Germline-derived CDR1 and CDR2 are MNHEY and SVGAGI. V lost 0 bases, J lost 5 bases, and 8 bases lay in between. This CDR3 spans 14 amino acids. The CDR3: CASSYSGGQNIQYF. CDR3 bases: TGTGCCAGCAGTTACTCGGGGGGTCAAAACATTCAGTACTTC.

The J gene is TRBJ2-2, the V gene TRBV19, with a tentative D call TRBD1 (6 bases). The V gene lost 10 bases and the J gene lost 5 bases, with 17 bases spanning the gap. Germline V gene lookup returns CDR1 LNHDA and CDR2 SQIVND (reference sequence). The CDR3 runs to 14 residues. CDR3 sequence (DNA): TGTGCCACAAAGACGACAGGCCCTACCGGGGAGCTGTTTTTT. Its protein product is CATKTTGPTGELFF.

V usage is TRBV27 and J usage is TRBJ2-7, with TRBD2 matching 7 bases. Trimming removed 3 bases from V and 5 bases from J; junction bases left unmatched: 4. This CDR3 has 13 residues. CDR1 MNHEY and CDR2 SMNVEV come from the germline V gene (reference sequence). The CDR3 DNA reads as TGTGCCAGCAGTTTCTCCGGGAGGCACGAGCAGTACTTC. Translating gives CASSFSGRHEQYF.

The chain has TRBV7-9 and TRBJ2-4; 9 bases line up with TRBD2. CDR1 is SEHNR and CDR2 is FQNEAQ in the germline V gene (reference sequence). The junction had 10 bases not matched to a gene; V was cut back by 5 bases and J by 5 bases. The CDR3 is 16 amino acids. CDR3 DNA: TGTGCCAGCAGCCGGGTCAGTAGCGGGGGCCAAAACATTCAGTACTTC. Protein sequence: CASSRVSSGGQNIQYF.

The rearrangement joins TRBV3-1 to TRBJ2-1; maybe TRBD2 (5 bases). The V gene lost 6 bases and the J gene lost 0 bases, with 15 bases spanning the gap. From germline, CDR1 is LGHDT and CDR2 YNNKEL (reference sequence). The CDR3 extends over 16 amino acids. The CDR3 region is CASSELDLSSYNEQFF. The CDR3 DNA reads TGTGCCAGCAGTGAGCTGGACTTGAGCTCCTACAATGAGCAGTTCTTC.

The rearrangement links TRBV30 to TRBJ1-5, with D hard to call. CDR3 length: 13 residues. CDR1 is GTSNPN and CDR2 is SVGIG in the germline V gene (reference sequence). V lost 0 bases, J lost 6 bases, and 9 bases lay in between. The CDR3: CAWSVLSTQPQHF. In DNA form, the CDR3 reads TGTGCCTGGAGTGTATTAAGTACTCAGCCCCAGCATTTT.

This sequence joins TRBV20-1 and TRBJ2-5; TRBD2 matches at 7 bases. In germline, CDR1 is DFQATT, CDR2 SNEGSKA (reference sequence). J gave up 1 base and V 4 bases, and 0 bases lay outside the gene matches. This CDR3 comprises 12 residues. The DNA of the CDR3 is TGCAGTGCTACTAGCGGCCAAGAGACCCAGTACTTC. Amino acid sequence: CSATSGQETQYF.

The CDR3 DNA reads as TGCGCCAGCAGCCCAGGGGGAACTAACACTGAAGCTTTCTTT. This encodes CASSPGGTNTEAFF. This sequence joins TRBV5-1 and TRBJ1-1, with TRBD1 matching over 7 bases. The J segment lost 2 bases and the V segment lost 4 bases, leaving 5 bases of the junction unmatched. Germline V gene sequence: CDR1 SGHRS, CDR2 YFSETQ. This CDR3 is 14 amino acids long.

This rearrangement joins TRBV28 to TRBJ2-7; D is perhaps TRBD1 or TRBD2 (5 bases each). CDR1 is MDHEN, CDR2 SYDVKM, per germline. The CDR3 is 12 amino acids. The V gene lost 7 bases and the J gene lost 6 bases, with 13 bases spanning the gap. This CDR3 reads CASNSGLVEQYF. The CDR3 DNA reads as TGTGCCAGCAATTCGGGGCTCGTCGAGCAGTACTTC.

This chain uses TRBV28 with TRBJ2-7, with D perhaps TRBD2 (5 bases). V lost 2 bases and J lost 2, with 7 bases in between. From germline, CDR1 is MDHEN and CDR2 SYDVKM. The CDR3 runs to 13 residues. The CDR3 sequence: CASSLSGPYEQYF. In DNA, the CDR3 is TGTGCCAGCAGTTTAAGCGGCCCCTACGAGCAGTACTTC. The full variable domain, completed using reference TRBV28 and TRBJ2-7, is DVKVTQSSRYLVKRTGEKVFLECVQDMDHENMFWYRQDPGLGLRLIYFSYDVKMKEKGDIPEGYSVSREKKERFSLILESASTNQTSMYLCASSLSGPYEQYFGPGTRLTVT.

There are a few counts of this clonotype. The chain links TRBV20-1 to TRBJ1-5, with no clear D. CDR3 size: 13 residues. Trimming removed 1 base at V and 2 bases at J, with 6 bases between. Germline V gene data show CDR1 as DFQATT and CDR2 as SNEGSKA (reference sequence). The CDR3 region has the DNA TGCAGTGCTAGAGCGGGCGGCAATCAGCCCCAGCATTTT. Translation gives CSARAGGNQPQHF.

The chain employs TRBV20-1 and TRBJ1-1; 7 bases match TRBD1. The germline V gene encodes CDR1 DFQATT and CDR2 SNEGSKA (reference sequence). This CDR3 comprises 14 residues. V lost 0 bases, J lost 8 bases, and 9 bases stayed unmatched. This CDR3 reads CSARDGTARGEAFF. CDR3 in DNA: TGCAGTGCTAGAGATGGGACAGCTAGAGGGGAAGCTTTCTTT.

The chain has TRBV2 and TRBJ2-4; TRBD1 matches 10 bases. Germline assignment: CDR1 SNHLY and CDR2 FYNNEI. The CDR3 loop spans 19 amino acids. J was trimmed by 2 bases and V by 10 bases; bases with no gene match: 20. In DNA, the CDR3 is TGTGCCACCGGACTTAGGACAGGGGGAAGGTATTCTCCCAAAAACATTCAGTACTTC. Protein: CATGLRTGGRYSPKNIQYF.

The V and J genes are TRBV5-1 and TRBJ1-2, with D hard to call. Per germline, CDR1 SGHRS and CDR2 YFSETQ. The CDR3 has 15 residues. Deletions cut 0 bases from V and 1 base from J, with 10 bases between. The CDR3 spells CASSLDGGVNYGYTF. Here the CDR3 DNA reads TGCGCCAGCAGCTTGGATGGCGGGGTTAACTATGGCTACACCTTC.